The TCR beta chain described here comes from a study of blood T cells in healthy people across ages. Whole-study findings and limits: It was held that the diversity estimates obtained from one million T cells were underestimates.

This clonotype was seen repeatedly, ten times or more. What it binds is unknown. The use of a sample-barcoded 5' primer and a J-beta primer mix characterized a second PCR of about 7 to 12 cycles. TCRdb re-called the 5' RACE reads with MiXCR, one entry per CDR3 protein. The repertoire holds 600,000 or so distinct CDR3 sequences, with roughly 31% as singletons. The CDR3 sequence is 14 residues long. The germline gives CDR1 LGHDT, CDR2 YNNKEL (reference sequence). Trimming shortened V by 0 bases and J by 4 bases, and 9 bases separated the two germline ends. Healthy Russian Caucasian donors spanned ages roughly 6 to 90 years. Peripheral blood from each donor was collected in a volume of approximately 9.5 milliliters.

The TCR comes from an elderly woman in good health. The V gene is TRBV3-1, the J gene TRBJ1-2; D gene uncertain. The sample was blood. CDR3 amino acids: CASSQEIASYGYTF. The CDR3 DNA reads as TGTGCCAGCAGCCAAGAAATCGCCAGCTATGGCTACACCTTC.